This entry concerns a single T cell receptor beta chain. Sequencing was performed with immunoSEQ multiplex PCR; in TCRdb, only in-frame clones are kept and a portion is missing. The table records roughly 120,000 clones, 82% of them present only once. This entry is derived from a study of radiation and T cells in renal cell carcinoma. Time point here: baseline pretreatment blood. Stated treatment: 15 Gy SBRT to primary tumor, nephrectomy 4 weeks later. Germline V CDR1 and CDR2: SQVTM, ANQGSEA. J gave up 2 bases and V 7 bases, and 6 bases lay outside the gene matches. The CDR3 runs 13 residues. This TCR came from a woman aged 60-75 years with renal cell carcinoma. Sequenced material: blood, taken from a patient whose treatment included radiotherapy and nephrectomy. The chain uses TRBV29-1 and TRBJ2-3, with TRBD1 matching 7 bases. CDR3 coding DNA: TGCAGCGCGGGACAGCCAGACACAGATACGCAGTATTTT. This gives the protein CSAGQPDTDTQYF.